This T cell receptor (beta chain) was recorded in a study of cytomegalovirus exposure and HLA in healthy donors (dated by TCRdb to the late 2010s). The study in broad terms: A later analysis indicated that the 130 or so validation repertoires were generated on the platform also employed for the roughly 650 repertoires of the first cohort. The study combined high-throughput TCR immunosequencing, statistical association of individual TCRs with disease status, and machine learning to predict cytomegalovirus infection status. A separate validation cohort of over a hundred different subjects was used in addition to the roughly 700-subject first cohort. The study was designed to test whether signatures of past pathogen exposure could be identified by cataloging public T cell receptors.

As for this clone: The antigen it binds to is not known. No much larger clone exists at a distance of one base, and base qualities are not known.

The cysteine opens and the phenylalanine closes a CDR3 of 13 amino acids. The sequence is cut down to CDR3 DNA, 39 bases in frame from base 1. Per the germline V gene (reference sequence), LNHNV is the CDR1 and YYDKDF is the CDR2. Unmatched junction bases come to 3, with V trimmed by 2 bases and J by 8 bases. The research as a whole found: A few of the identified cytomegalovirus-associated TCR beta chains were confirmed in vitro to be specific for cytomegalovirus antigens. A later analysis found that TCRs clustered in the first cohort also tended to co-occur in the roughly 120 validation repertoires, with 94% of cluster scores above 0. Across donors, most TCR sequences were observed very rarely, whereas some public TCRs were present in many individuals. The classifier was reported to diagnose cytomegalovirus status with high specificity and sensitivity in both the original and validation cohorts. It was suggested by the authors that the approach could potentially be generalized to other disease states and immunological phenotypes. All 130 or so repertoires were used to score co-occurrence in the validation cohort in a later analysis, because that analysis had no HLA typing for the cohort. In the study, about 150 TCR beta chains were listed as associated with cytomegalovirus.

The donors belonged to the validation cohort of around 120 subjects, which was separate from the approximately 700-subject first cohort. Library preparation used the immunoSEQ multiplex PCR assay. As for how the authors treated the data: A statistical classification framework was built to diagnose cytomegalovirus status from the catalog of TCR beta chain sequences. The source is immuneACCESS, and TCRdb retained only in-frame sequences with V and J called. Part of the clones is not carried over; for the studies checked, unresolved V genes explain less than half of this, and the remainder is unexplained. V, J and clone size are those of that table, while D and trimming were read from the DNA. The table for this sample lists roughly 100,000 clones; 88% of them were counted only once. Of the sample, about 1.8% falls within the top ten clones.

Material for sequencing was PBMCs. This clonotype was obtained from a woman younger than 35 in good health and CMV-seropositive. The chain uses TRBV15 and TRBJ1-1, with 9 junctional bases fitting TRBD1. At the DNA level, the sequence is TGTGCCACCAGCAGAACCGGACAGGGGGAAGCTTTCTTT. The resulting protein is CATSRTGQGEAFF.